This T cell receptor beta chain stems from a study of T-cell reconstitution after alpha-beta-depleted transplantation in children. This CDR3 is built from 14 residues. V was shortened by 5 bases and J by 5 bases, with 14 bases between the two germline ends. The germline V gene encodes CDR1 KGHDR and CDR2 SFDVKD. During its preparation, the TCRbeta library received unique molecular identifiers. TCRdb re-called the PCR reads with MiXCR, one entry per CDR3 protein. The sample includes about 340,000 distinct CDR3 sequences, 10% of them seen just once. The sequencing used PBMCs from the stem cell graft donor, collected from the stem cell graft. The chain carries TRBV24-1 and TRBJ2-5, with a tentative D call TRBD2 (6 bases). This receptor was taken from a human donor who donated a stem cell graft to a child with acute lymphoblastic leukemia. The CDR3 sequence is CATSGDWDRETQYF. CDR3 nucleotide sequence: TGTGCCACCAGTGGGGACTGGGACCGGGAGACCCAGTACTTC.